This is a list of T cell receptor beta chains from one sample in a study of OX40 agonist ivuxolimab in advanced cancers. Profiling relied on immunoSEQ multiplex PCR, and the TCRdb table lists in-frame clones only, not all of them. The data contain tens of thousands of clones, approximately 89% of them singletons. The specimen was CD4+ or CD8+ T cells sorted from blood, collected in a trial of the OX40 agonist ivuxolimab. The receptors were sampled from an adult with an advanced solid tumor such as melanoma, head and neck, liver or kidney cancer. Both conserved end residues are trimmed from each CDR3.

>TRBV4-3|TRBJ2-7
ASSQDFQGTYEQY
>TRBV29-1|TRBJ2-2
SVGQFGAGELF
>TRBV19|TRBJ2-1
ASSIVSTGLAGNEQF
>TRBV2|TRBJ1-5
ASSAGQGLKKDQPQH
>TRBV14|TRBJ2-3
ASSPPGVTSTDTQY
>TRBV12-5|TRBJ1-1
ASGAGELNTEAF
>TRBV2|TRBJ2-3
ASMGVTSSTDTQY
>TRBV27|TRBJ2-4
ASTIAKNIQY
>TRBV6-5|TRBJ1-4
ASSYGGKINEKLF
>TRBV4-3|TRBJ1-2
ASSQEGTGDYGYT
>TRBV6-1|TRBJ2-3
ASSESIGGTDTQY
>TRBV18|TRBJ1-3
ASSPTRTGNTIY
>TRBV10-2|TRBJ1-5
ASSEGQGLQPQH
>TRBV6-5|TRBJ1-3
ASSYGGGSGNTIY
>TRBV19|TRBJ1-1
ASWDRRNSKAF
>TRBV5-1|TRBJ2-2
ASSLDDTGELF
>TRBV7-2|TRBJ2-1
ASSRLGRGREQF
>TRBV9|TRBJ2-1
ASSVVSRASGNEQF
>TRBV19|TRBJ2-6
ASSPGQGYSSGANVLT
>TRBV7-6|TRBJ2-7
ASSPGLGTGVGEQY
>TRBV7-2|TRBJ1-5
ASSLVGTGPYKWPQH
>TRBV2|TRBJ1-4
ASSEGLTNEKLF
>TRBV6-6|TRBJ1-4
ASSDRGRVNEKLF
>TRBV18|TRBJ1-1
ASSPPYSQNTEAF
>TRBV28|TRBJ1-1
ASRGGTNLRGTEAF
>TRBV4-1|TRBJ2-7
ASSQDHGLSYGQY
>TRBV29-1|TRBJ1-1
SVEEGVLGVTAF
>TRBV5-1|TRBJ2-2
ASRGGTSGPNTGELF
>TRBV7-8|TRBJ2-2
ASSLEVESTGELF
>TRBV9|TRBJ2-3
ASSVGTSDRTDTQY
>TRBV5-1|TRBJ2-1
ASSSLTSGNRNEQF
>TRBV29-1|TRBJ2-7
SVGVTPTYEQY
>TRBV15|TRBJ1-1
ATSRDRGGILRGGNTEAF
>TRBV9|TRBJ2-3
ASSVTGQSTDTQY
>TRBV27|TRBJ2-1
ASRVMGLVMSNEQF
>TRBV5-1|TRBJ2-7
ASSLSSGSFYEQY
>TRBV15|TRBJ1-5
ATSIRVAQPQH
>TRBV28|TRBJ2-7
ASSQIHSYEQY
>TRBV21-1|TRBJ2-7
ASSLAGSSYEQY
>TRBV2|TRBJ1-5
ASSPDRYNQPQH
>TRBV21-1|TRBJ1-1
ASSKSGARTTRNRGRLNTEAF
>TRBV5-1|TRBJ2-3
ASSMGTSGSTDTQY
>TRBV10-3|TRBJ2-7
AISESPTQSAYEQY
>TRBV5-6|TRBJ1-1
ASSFIRLSWGSEAF
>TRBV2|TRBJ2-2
ASSETQNTGELF